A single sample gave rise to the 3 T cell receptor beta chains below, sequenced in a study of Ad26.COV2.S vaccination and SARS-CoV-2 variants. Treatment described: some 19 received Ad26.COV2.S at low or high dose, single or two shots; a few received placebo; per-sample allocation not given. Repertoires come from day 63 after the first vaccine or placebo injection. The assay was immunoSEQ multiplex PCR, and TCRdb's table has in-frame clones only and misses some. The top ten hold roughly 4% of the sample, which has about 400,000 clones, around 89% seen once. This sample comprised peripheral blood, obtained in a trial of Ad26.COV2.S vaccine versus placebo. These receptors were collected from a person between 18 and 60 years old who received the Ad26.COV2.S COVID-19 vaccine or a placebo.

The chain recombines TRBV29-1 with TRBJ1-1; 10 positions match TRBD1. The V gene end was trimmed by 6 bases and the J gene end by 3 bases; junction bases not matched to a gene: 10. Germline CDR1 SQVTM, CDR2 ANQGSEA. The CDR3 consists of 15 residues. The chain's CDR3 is CSVSLIGQGDTEAFF. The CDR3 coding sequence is TGCAGCGTCTCCCTTATCGGACAGGGGGACACTGAAGCTTTCTTT.

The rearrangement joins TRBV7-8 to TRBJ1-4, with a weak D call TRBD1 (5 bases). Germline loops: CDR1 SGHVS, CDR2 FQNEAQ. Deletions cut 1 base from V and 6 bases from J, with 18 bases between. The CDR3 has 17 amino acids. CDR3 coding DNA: TGTGCCAGCAGCTTAGGGTTCTCGGGACGCCCGGATGAAAAACTGTTTTTT. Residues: CASSLGFSGRPDEKLFF.

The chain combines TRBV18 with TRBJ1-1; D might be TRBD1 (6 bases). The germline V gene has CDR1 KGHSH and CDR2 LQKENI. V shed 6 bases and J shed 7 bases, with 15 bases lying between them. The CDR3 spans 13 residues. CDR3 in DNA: TGTGCCAGCTCCCATCCCACAGGGAATGAAGCTTTCTTT. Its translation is CASSHPTGNEAFF.